This TCR beta chain originates from a study of CD8+CD57+ T cells in acquired aplastic anemia. Overall study context: Quantities of DNA derived from sorted CD4+ and CD8+ cells averaged about 3.2 ug. Study-level results: Overlapping CD8+ CDR3 repertoires of patients and controls contained approximately 28 shared sequences.

Sequencing was done on patients that had shown CD8+CD57+ cell expansion by flow cytometry. Patients, without exception, had severe acquired aplastic anemia. TCR beta VDJ and CDR3 were profiled, and genomic DNA was the template. TCRdb independently ran MiXCR on the reads; one entry per CDR3 protein. The table has approximately 130,000 distinct CDR3 sequences, about two fifths seen once; the top ten hold under 3%. Notes on this clonotype: Its antigen remains unidentified.

This CDR3 spans 13 amino acids. J gave up 14 bases and V 6 bases, and 9 bases lay outside the gene matches. Germline V gene lookup returns CDR1 MNHNS and CDR2 SASEGT. The sequenced sample was sorted CD4+, CD8+, or CD8+CD57+ T cells (not recorded which) from PBMCs. The receptor was isolated from a human donor with aplastic anemia. The V call is TRBV6-1, the J call TRBJ1-6; TRBD1 matches 8 bases. The CDR3 spells CASREGGDRSLHF. The CDR3 nucleotides read TGTGCCAGCAGAGAGGGAGGGGACAGGTCCCTCCACTTT.